The source of this T cell receptor (beta chain) is a study of siplizumab effects on memory and regulatory T cells. Study results and caveats: The study found that mappable alloreactive CD4+ clones averaged about 70% Treg-derived with siplizumab and about 26% in controls. Apparently key alloresponse contributors, naive T cells also seemed more diverse than memory cells. Confirmation was lacking for the suppressive function of proliferating Tregs derived from siplizumab cultures.

Clones were read by immunoSEQ multiplex PCR, and TCRdb kept only the in-frame ones, dropping some. Of some 63,000 clones listed, roughly 97% are singletons. Turning to this clone: The antigen is not known.

A few donor pairs also had unstimulated CD4+ and CD8+ naive and memory subsets sequenced. The CDR3 length is 13 residues. V was trimmed by 0 bases and J by 2 bases, leaving 3 bases between them. Germline assignment: CDR1 SGHKS and CDR2 YYEKEE (reference sequence). This TCR was recovered from a human donor in good health. The sequenced sample consisted of naive CD8+ T cells sorted from blood. The rearrangement joins TRBV5-5 to TRBJ2-1; no clear D. CDR3 amino acids: CASSLATYNEQFF. In DNA, the CDR3 is TGTGCCAGCAGCTTGGCGACCTACAATGAGCAGTTCTTC.